The 19 T cell receptor beta chains below all came from one sample that was sequenced in a study of Ad26.COV2.S vaccination and SARS-CoV-2 variants. Stated treatment: around 19 received Ad26.COV2.S at low or high dose, single or two shots; roughly 5 received placebo; per-sample allocation not given. The study sampled participants on day 63 after the first vaccine or placebo injection. The method was immunoSEQ multiplex PCR; TCRdb's version includes in-frame clones alone and lacks a portion of them. Of roughly 330,000 clones listed, approximately 87% are singletons. The specimen was peripheral blood, collected in a trial of Ad26.COV2.S vaccine versus placebo. The receptors here all came from a person between 18 and 60 years old who received the Ad26.COV2.S COVID-19 vaccine or a placebo.

The chain employs TRBV7-2 and TRBJ2-7, with 7 bases fitting TRBD1. Germline CDR1 and CDR2: SGHTA and FQGNSA. The V segment lost 2 bases and the J segment 2 bases; nucleotides outside the gene matches: 6. This CDR3 spans 15 amino acids. The CDR3 region is CASSLSGQGAYEQYF. CDR3 DNA: TGTGCCAGCAGCTTATCGGGGCAGGGGGCCTACGAGCAGTACTTC.

The genes are TRBV3-1 (or the pseudogene TRBV3-2) and TRBJ1-1; 7 positions match TRBD1. The germline gives CDR1 LGHDT, CDR2 YNNKEL (reference sequence). V lost 3 bases and J lost 0; bases outside the gene matches: 1. This CDR3 has 14 amino acids. Written as DNA, the CDR3 is TGTGCCAGCAGCCAGACAGGGATGAACACTGAAGCTTTCTTT. Its protein is CASSQTGMNTEAFF.

This clone has a single count. The chain combines TRBV2 with TRBJ1-4; possibly TRBD1 for D (6 bases). The CDR3 has 13 amino acids. The V end was cut by 7 bases, the J end by 11 bases, with 17 bases between. Germline V gene sequence: CDR1 SNHLY, CDR2 FYNNEI. In DNA form, the CDR3 reads TGTGCCAGCATACATGGGACAAGGAATAAACTGTTTTTT. Translating it yields CASIHGTRNKLFF.

The chain links TRBV6-5 to TRBJ1-5; D remains ambiguous. V lost 7 bases, J lost 2 bases, and 12 bases lay in between. The CDR3 is 14 residues long. Germline CDR1 reads MNHEY; CDR2 reads SVGAGI. The CDR3 sequence: CASTTAGGNQPQHF. Here the CDR3 DNA reads TGTGCCAGCACCACAGCGGGAGGCAATCAGCCCCAGCATTTT.

The chain joins TRBV28 to TRBJ2-6; no firm D call. Between the trimmed V and J ends, which lost 7 bases and 1 base, there was a span of 8 bases. Per the germline V gene, CDR1 is MDHEN and CDR2 is SYDVKM. This CDR3 is 14 amino acids long. The DNA of the CDR3 is TGTGCCAGCATCGAAGGGTCTGGGGCCAACGTCCTGACTTTC. It translates to CASIEGSGANVLTF.

This clone was observed a single time. The chain is built from TRBV15 and TRBJ2-7; TRBD2 matches at 7 bases. The CDR3 extends over 16 amino acids. Trimming removed 1 base from V and 6 bases from J; junction bases left unmatched: 12. CDR1 is LNHNV and CDR2 is YYDKDF in the germline V gene (reference sequence). The DNA for the CDR3 is TGTGCCACCAGCAGAGGTGGGGGGGAGGCGTTCGGCGAGCAGTACGTC. Amino acids: CATSRGGGEAFGEQYV.

The chain links TRBV13 to TRBJ2-4, with TRBD1 matching over 10 bases. The CDR3 consists of 14 residues. Per the germline V gene, CDR1 is PRHDT and CDR2 is FYEKMQ (reference sequence). With 3 bases clipped from V and 6 bases from J, the junction kept 2 bases outside the gene matches. The CDR3 loop reads CASSFWTGGNIQYF. The CDR3 region has the DNA TGTGCCAGCAGCTTTTGGACAGGGGGAAACATTCAGTACTTC.

The chain combines TRBV13 with TRBJ1-1, with 8 nucleotides matching TRBD1. The CDR3 spans 19 residues. The J segment lost 0 bases and the V segment lost 5 bases, leaving 17 bases of the junction unmatched. The germline gives CDR1 PRHDT, CDR2 FYEKMQ (reference sequence). CDR3 sequence reads: CASSPKWQGTGGMNTEAFF. The CDR3 region has the DNA TGTGCCAGCAGCCCTAAGTGGCAGGGGACAGGAGGCATGAACACTGAAGCTTTCTTT.

The DNA of the CDR3 is TGTGCCAGCAGTTTCGGGGCCTATGGCTACACCTTC. Translation: CASSFGAYGYTF. The genes are TRBV12-3 or TRBV12-4 and TRBJ1-2, with TRBD1 as a possible D gene (5 bases). This CDR3 is built from 12 residues. Trimming removed 3 bases from V and 4 bases from J, with 6 bases in between.

This chain joins TRBV11-2 and TRBJ2-7, with D unclear. The CDR3 runs 12 residues. The ends were cut back, 3 bases at V and 0 bases at J, with 3 bases in the middle. CDR1 and CDR2 (germline): SGHAT, FQNNGV. CDR3 in DNA: TGTGCCAGCAGCTTTGGCTCCTACGAGCAGTACGTC. Protein product: CASSFGSYEQYV.

The rearrangement links TRBV7-3 to TRBJ2-1; D possibly matches TRBD1 or TRBD2 (5 bases each). This CDR3 region has 16 residues. The germline CDR1 and CDR2 sequences are SGHTA and FQGTGA. V lost 6 bases to trimming and J lost 3 bases, with 18 bases between them. CDR3 DNA sequence: TGTGCCAGCAGTAGGGACGCCCCTTTCAACTACAATGAGCAGTTCTTC. Translation gives CASSRDAPFNYNEQFF. Together with reference TRBV7-3 and TRBJ2-1, the CDR3 gives the full variable domain: GAGVSQTPSNKVTEKGKYVELRCDPISGHTALYWYRQSLGQGPEFLIYFQGTGAADDSGLPNDRFFAVRPEGSVSTLKIQRTERGDSAVYLCASSRDAPFNYNEQFFGPGTRLTVL.

V and J are TRBV5-5 and TRBJ1-1, with a weak D call TRBD1 (6 bases). The CDR3 is 14 residues long. The V and J ends lost 5 bases and 4 bases respectively, with 15 bases between them. Germline V gene data show CDR1 as SGHKS and CDR2 as YYEKEE (reference sequence). The CDR3 nucleotides are TGTGCCAGCAGTTGGCAAGGGGGGCCCACTGAAGCTTTCTTT. This encodes CASSWQGGPTEAFF.

V gene TRBV6-6 combines with J gene TRBJ1-2, with 10 nucleotides matching TRBD1. This CDR3 has 14 amino acids. After removal of 7 bases from V and 14 bases from J, the junction contained 16 bases not matched to a gene. Germline V gives CDR1 MNHNY, CDR2 SVGAGI (reference sequence). The CDR3 DNA reads as TGTGCCAGCACCCGAGGACAGGGGGGAACCTCGTATACCTTC. Amino acids: CASTRGQGGTSYTF.

This clone is a singleton in its sample. The V gene is TRBV7-2, the J gene TRBJ1-3; D gene unclear. V gave up 4 bases and J gave up 0 bases, with 10 bases separating them. Germline V gives CDR1 SGHTA, CDR2 FQGNSA. The CDR3 contains 15 residues. CDR3 bases: TGTGCCAGCAGCTATGGAGGTCCCTCTGGAAACACCATATATTTT. Protein product: CASSYGGPSGNTIYF.

This clone was observed a few times. This rearrangement joins TRBV2 to TRBJ1-5, with D unclear. V was pared by 0 bases and J by 0 bases, with 15 bases between. CDR1 and CDR2 (germline): SNHLY, FYNNEI. The CDR3 contains 18 residues. The CDR3 is CASSEARHILSSNQPQHF. CDR3 DNA sequence: TGTGCCAGCAGTGAAGCGCGCCACATCCTAAGTAGCAATCAGCCCCAGCATTTT. The variable domain in full, with the rest retrieved from reference TRBV2 and TRBJ1-5, is EPEVTQTPSHQVTQMGQEVILRCVPISNHLYFYWYRQILGQKVEFLVSFYNNEISEKSEIFDDQFSVERPDGSNFTLKIRSTKLEDSAMYFCASSEARHILSSNQPQHFGDGTRLSIL.

There are a few counts of this clone. The chain combines TRBV7-9 with TRBJ1-1, with unresolved D. Germline assignment: CDR1 SEHNR and CDR2 FQNEAQ (reference sequence). With 2 bases removed from V and 4 bases from J, the gap between germline ends came to 20 bases. The CDR3 length is 17 residues. Here the CDR3 DNA reads TGTGCCAGCAGCTTACCAAAGTGGGCGGCGGGGTTCACTGAAGCTTTCTTT. The encoded protein is CASSLPKWAAGFTEAFF.

The V call is TRBV6-6, the J call TRBJ2-7; D remains ambiguous. The CDR3 consists of 13 residues. The germline V and J ends were trimmed by 6 bases and 3 bases, with 12 bases remaining between them. Per germline, CDR1 MNHNY and CDR2 SVGAGI (reference sequence). The CDR3 DNA reads as TGTGCCAGCAGCGCGGATATCATCTACGAGCAGTACTTC. This gives the protein CASSADIIYEQYF.

Note on this clone: This sample also contains other DNA sequences that code for the same CDR3. The chain joins TRBV19 to TRBJ1-1; TRBD1 matches 7 bases. The CDR3 is 13 amino acids. Germline CDR1 and CDR2: LNHDA and SQIVND (reference sequence). V was clipped by 6 bases and J by 1 base; unmatched bases: 2. CDR3 nucleotides: TGTGCCAGTAGAACAGGGGAGAACACTGAAGCTTTCTTT. It translates to CASRTGENTEAFF.

This clone was recorded once. V usage is TRBV19 and J usage is TRBJ2-5; the D is unclear. Trimming left V 5 bases short and J 7 bases short, with 14 bases between. The CDR3 loop spans 13 amino acids. CDR1 is LNHDA and CDR2 is SQIVND in the germline V gene (reference sequence). CDR3 in amino acids: CASSRQTTWTQYF. In DNA, the CDR3 is TGTGCCAGTAGTCGCCAAACCACCTGGACCCAGTACTTC. Using reference TRBV19 and TRBJ2-5 for the parts outside the CDR3, the full variable domain is DGGITQSPKYLFRKEGQNVTLSCEQNLNHDAMYWYRQDPGQGLRLIYYSQIVNDFQKGDIAEGYSVSREKKESFPLTVTSAQKNPTAFYLCASSRQTTWTQYFGPGTRLLVL.